This passage covers 12 T cell receptor beta chains from one sample sequenced in a study of blood T cells in healthy people across ages. Combining a sample-barcoded 5' primer with a J-beta primer mix, a second PCR ran for roughly 7 to 12 cycles. TCRdb passed the 5' RACE reads through MiXCR, listing each CDR3 protein once. Altogether 730,000 or so distinct CDR3 sequences are present, roughly 47% being singletons, with the ten largest covering around a fifth. The sample consisted of blood. The receptors come from a woman in her sixties in good health.

As to this clonotype: A read error may explain this, as a much larger clone is one base away. This sequence joins TRBV20-1 and TRBJ2-7; D perhaps matches TRBD1 (5 bases). The CDR3 is made up of 11 amino acids. In germline, CDR1 is DFQATT, CDR2 SNEGSKA (reference sequence). Trimming shortened V by 4 bases and J by 3 bases, and 7 bases separated the two germline ends. The CDR3 coding sequence is TGCAGTGCTACCAGGGACTACGAGCAGTACTTC. Amino acid sequence: CSATRDYEQYF.

In this sample, this clonotype turned up many times. The V gene is TRBV29-1, the J gene TRBJ2-1; 15 positions agree with TRBD2. V trimming: 3 bases; J trimming: 9 bases; junction bases outside the gene matches: 3. CDR3 length equals 14 residues. The germline gives CDR1 SQVTM, CDR2 ANQGSEA. This chain's CDR3 is CSVDGLAGGSEQFF. Here the CDR3 DNA reads TGCAGCGTTGATGGACTAGCGGGAGGGAGTGAGCAGTTCTTC.

This chain connects TRBV7-2 to TRBJ2-3, with D uncertain. V lost 0 bases to trimming and J lost 13 bases, with 20 bases between them. The CDR3 consists of 15 residues. CDR1 is SGHTA and CDR2 is FQGNSA in the germline V gene. CDR3 bases: TGTGCCAGCAGCTTAGCGGCGGAAAGCGCCCCGATCGAGTATTTT. Amino acid sequence: CASSLAAESAPIEYF.

The CDR3, as DNA: TGTGCCAGCAGCGTTGGGCCCACAGCAGGCGGGGCTTTCTTT. The encoded protein is CASSVGPTAGGAFF. V usage is TRBV5-5 and J usage is TRBJ1-1; D not certain. Trimming stripped 4 bases from V and 11 bases from J, with 21 bases between. The CDR3 has 14 residues. Germline values: CDR1 SGHKS, CDR2 YYEKEE (reference sequence).

This clonotype was detected many times. The rearrangement links TRBV7-3 to TRBJ2-1; TRBD2 agrees at 12 bases. There are 17 residues in the CDR3. Trimming took 4 bases from V and 0 from J; bases not matched to a gene: 4. Germline-derived CDR1 and CDR2 are SGHTA and FQGTGA. CDR3 amino acids: CASSSTSGGRSYNEQFF. The CDR3 nucleotides read TGTGCCAGCAGCTCGACTAGCGGGGGCCGCTCCTACAATGAGCAGTTCTTC.

This clonotype was counted only a few times. The rearrangement links TRBV7-6 to TRBJ2-1, with a tentative D call TRBD1 (5 bases). Trimming shortened V by 5 bases and J by 5 bases, and 10 bases separated the two germline ends. Germline V gives CDR1 SGHVS, CDR2 FNYEAQ. The CDR3 totals 13 residues. This CDR3 is CASSVGADNEQFF. CDR3 nucleotide sequence: TGTGCCAGCAGCGTAGGGGCGGACAATGAGCAGTTCTTC.

The CDR3 DNA follows: TGCAGTGCTAGAGATGCGCAGCACAATCAGCCCCAGCATTTT. This codes for CSARDAQHNQPQHF. V and J are TRBV20-1 and TRBJ1-5; D remains ambiguous. The CDR3 covers 14 residues. Germline V gene lookup returns CDR1 DFQATT and CDR2 SNEGSKA (reference sequence). Trimming left V 0 bases short and J 3 bases short, with 9 bases between.

This chain joins TRBV11-3 and TRBJ2-1, with D uncertain. Germline-derived CDR1 and CDR2 are SGHNT and YENEEA. The CDR3 consists of 12 residues. Trimming left V 6 bases short and J 9 bases short, with 12 bases between. The CDR3 region is CASRRTTGEQFF. The CDR3, as DNA: TGTGCCAGCAGACGGACGACGGGTGAGCAGTTCTTC.

Points on this clonotype: Mismatch with germline at one junction end may stem from a read error. The CDR3 loop reads CASSLEGLAGGTSTDTRYF. CDR3 coding DNA: TGTGCCAGCAGCCTGGAGGGGTTAGCGGGGGGAACTAGCACAGATACGCGGTATTTT. V and J are TRBV3-1 and TRBJ2-3, with 10 bases matching TRBD2. Germline V gene sequence: CDR1 LGHDT, CDR2 YNNKEL (reference sequence). The CDR3 has 19 amino acids.

This clonotype was seen many times. A read error may explain this, as a much larger clone is one base away. The V gene is TRBV12-3 or TRBV12-4, the J gene TRBJ2-3, with 10 positions matching TRBD2. V trimming: 5 bases; J trimming: 6 bases; junction bases outside the gene matches: 5. The CDR3 has 14 amino acids. The CDR3 nucleotides read TGTGCCAGCAGTGCTAGCGGGGGCGGGGATACGCAGTATTTT. Protein sequence: CASSASGGGDTQYF.

The chain employs TRBV20-1 and TRBJ2-1; 11 bases agree with TRBD2. The CDR3 contains 15 residues. Germline CDR1 reads DFQATT; CDR2 reads SNEGSKA (reference sequence). Unmatched junction bases numbered 3, after V lost 1 base and J lost 4 bases. CDR3 nucleotides: TGCAGTGCTAGAGCTAGCGGGGGGCGTTACAATGAGCAGTTCTTC. It encodes CSARASGGRYNEQFF.

The chain combines TRBV20-1 with TRBJ1-2, with TRBD1 identical over 10 bases. This CDR3 region has 14 residues. In germline, CDR1 is DFQATT, CDR2 SNEGSKA (reference sequence). V trimming: 6 bases; J trimming: 4 bases; junction bases outside the gene matches: 8. In DNA, the CDR3 is TGCAGTGCCCGGGGACAGGGGACGAGCTATGGCTACACCTTC. Encoded protein: CSARGQGTSYGYTF.